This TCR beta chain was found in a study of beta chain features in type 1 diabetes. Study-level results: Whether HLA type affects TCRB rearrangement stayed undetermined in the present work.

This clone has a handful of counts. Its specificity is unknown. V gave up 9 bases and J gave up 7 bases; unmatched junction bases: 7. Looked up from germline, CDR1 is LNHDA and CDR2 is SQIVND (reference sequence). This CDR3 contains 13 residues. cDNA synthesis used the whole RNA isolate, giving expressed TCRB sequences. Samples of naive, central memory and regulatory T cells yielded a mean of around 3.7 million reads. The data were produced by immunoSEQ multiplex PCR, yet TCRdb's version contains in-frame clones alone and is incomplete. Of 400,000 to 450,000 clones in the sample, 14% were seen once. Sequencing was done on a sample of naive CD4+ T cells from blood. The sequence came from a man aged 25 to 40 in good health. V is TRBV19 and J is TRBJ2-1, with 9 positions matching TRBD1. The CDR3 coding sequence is TGTGCCAGCATGACAGGGGGAGGGAATGAGCAGTTCTTC. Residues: CASMTGGGNEQFF.